The clone carrying this T cell receptor (beta chain) was seen many times. Its target is unknown. RNA transcripts gave rise to amplified TCR beta CDR3 regions. RT-PCR in the first round (using the HTBI primer set) targeted the TCR CDR3. Each CDR3 protein gets one entry after TCRdb re-called the multiplex PCR reads with MiXCR. The profile shows 350,000 or so distinct CDR3 sequences, approximately 18% of them singletons. CDR1 MNHNS and CDR2 SASEGT come from the germline V gene. Trimming removed 4 bases from V and 0 bases from J; junction bases left unmatched: 7. CDR3 size: 19 residues. The data belong to a study of T cells in Graves' hyperthyroidism and ophthalmopathy. Whole-study context: Peripheral blood draws took place at initial diagnosis, ahead of any treatment.

Regarding the study as a whole: Most expanded thyroid clonotypes above 0.001 also appeared in blood.

Sequencing input: blood. The chain employs TRBV6-1 and TRBJ2-6; 12 positions agree with TRBD1. This receptor was obtained from a woman aged 40 to 49 with Graves' ophthalmopathy. The CDR3 coding sequence is TGTGCCAGCAGTGTCCGACTGGGACAGGGGGCCTCTGGGGCCAACGTCCTGACTTTC. This translates into CASSVRLGQGASGANVLTF.